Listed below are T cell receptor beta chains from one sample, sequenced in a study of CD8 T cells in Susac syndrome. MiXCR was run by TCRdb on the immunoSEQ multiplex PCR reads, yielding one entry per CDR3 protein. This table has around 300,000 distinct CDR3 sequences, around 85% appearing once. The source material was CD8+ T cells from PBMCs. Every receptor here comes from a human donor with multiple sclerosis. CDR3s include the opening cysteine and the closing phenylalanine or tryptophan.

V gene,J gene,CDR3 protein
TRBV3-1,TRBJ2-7,CASSPTGRPTYEQYF
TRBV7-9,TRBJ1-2,CASSLGVSAEPYGYTF
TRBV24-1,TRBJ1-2,CATSDFGQSYGYTF
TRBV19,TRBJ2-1,CASSILGLAVNEQFF
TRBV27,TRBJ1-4,CASSSWAGLGEKLFF
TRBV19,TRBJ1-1,CASSIQGQGWLDTEAFF
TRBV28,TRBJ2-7,CASRVAGPYEQYF
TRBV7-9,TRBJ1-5,CASSPGQTNQPQHF
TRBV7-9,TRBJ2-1,CASSLSWTSGSNEQFF
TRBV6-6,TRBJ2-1,CASSKPRDSHNEQFF
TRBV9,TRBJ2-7,CASSPPVGQEQYF
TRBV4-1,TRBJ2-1,CASSQVEGVYEKDNEQFF
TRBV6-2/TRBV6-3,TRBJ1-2,CASTGTGDRTRYGYTF
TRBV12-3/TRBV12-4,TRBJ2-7,CASSLALGTGAYEQYF
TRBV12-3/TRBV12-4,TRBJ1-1,CASSGTGSGLGTEAFF
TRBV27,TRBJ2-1,CASSPGGNNEQFF
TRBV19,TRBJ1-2,CASSTPGHHWDGYTF
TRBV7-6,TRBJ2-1,CASSLGNPNNEQFF
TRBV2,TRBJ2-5,CASSEESFYGETQYF
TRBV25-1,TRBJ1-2,CASRGPTDYGYTF
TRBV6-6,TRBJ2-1,CASTLAAGAPDNEQFF
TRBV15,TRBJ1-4,CATSSPPMGQATNEKLFF
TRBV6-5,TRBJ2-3,CASSYGAGGKDTQYF
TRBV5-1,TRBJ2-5,CASSLYFQETQYF
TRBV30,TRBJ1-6,CAWSDGHNSPLHF
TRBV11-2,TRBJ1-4,CASSFGRRFNEKLFF
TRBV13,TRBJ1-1,CASSWGSEAFF
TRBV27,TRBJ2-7,CASSLRAGGGVYEQYF
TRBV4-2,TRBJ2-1,CASSHALGGGPTSSYNEQFF
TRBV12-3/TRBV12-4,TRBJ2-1,CASSHEYEQFF
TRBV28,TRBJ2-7,CASSFVGEREVTYEQYF
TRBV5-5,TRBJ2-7,CASSLQAGVRYEQYF
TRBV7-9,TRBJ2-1,CASSRIAGGPYNEQFF
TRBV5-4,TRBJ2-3,CASSFAYRGGTDTQYF
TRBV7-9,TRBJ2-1,CASSLGIGSNNEQFF
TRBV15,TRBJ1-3,CATSTLQQSSGNTIYF
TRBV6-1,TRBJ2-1,CASSVAGTSPYNEQFF
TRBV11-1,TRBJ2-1,CASSSNKGLADSPSYNEQFF
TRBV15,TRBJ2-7,CATSRQINPPENEQYF
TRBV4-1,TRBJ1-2,CASSQRVKGWVLGYGYTF
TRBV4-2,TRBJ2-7,CASSHNYEQYF
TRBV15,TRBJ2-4,CATSTYREIAKNIQYF
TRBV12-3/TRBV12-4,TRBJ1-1,CASSPPSLTGATNTEAFF
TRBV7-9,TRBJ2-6,CASSSRISGANVLTF
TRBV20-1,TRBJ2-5,CSARVGGPTGGRETQYF
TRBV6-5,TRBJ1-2,CASSYDRGGYPYGYTF
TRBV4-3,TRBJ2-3,CASSQDDDGRSDTQYF
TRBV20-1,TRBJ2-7,CSAFVIYEQYF
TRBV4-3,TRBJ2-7,CASSQDQQGSNEQYF
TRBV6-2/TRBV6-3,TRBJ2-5,CASSSGLAGVKETQYF
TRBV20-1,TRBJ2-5,CSARGPARAQETQYF
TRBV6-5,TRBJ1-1,CASSYRDSPWEAFF
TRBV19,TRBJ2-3,CASSIHFGDTQYF
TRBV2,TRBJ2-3,CASSTGFSRGDTQYF
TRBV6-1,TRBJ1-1,CASSTPSGGHTEAFF